The 24 T cell receptor beta chains given below trace back to one sample, sequenced in a study of blood T cells in healthy people across ages. It was with a sample-barcoded 5' primer and a J-beta primer mix that a second PCR of roughly 6 to 12 cycles was run. TCRdb analysed the 5' RACE reads with MiXCR anew, one entry per CDR3 protein. Here the sample spans 550,000 to 750,000 distinct CDR3 sequences, roughly 21% being singletons. Sequencing was performed on blood. The receptors originated from a man between 65 and 80 years old in good health.

The chain couples TRBV27 to TRBJ2-1; D might be TRBD2 (6 bases). The J call is doubtful: the DNA matches TRBJ2-7 better. The CDR3 runs to 15 residues. CDR1 MNHEY and CDR2 SMNVEV come from the germline V gene (reference sequence). For the CDR3, the DNA is TGTGCCAGCAGTTTATCGTCCCCTAGCGTCCACGAGCAGTACTTC. Protein: CASSLSSPSVHEQYF.

In DNA form, the CDR3 reads TGTGCCGTACAGGGGCGGGACTATGGCTACACCTTC. It codes for CAVQGRDYGYTF. The J gene is TRBJ1-2, the V gene TRBV10-3, with TRBD1 identical over 7 bases. V lost 11 bases to trimming and J lost 3 bases; unmatched junction nucleotides: 6. This CDR3 is built from 12 residues. Germline V gene data show CDR1 as ENHRY and CDR2 as SYGVKD.

The V and J genes are TRBV3-1 and TRBJ2-1; weak D call: TRBD2 (6 bases). The CDR3 spans 15 residues. CDR1 is LGHDT and CDR2 is YNNKEL in the germline V gene (reference sequence). The V and J ends lost 1 base and 5 bases respectively, with 12 bases between them. CDR3 sequence reads: CASSQALLANNEQFF. Here the CDR3 DNA reads TGTGCCAGCAGCCAAGCTTTACTAGCAAACAATGAGCAGTTCTTC.

This clonotype was counted a few times. This chain joins TRBV20-1 and TRBJ2-1; 7 bases are a match to TRBD2. J gave up 6 bases and V 3 bases, and 5 bases lay outside the gene matches. Germline CDR1 reads DFQATT; CDR2 reads SNEGSKA (reference sequence). The CDR3 sequence is 13 residues long. The CDR3 sequence: CSASAGAVNEQFF. The CDR3 DNA follows: TGCAGTGCTAGCGCGGGAGCCGTCAATGAGCAGTTCTTC.

This clonotype was counted only a few times. The J gene is TRBJ1-4, the V gene TRBV5-1; D gene unclear. From germline, CDR1 is SGHRS and CDR2 YFSETQ. This CDR3 has 13 residues. The V end lost 4 bases, the J end lost 4 bases, and 8 bases lay between the germline ends. CDR3 loop: CASSASSNEKLFF. Written as DNA, the CDR3 is TGCGCCAGCAGCGCCAGCAGTAATGAAAAACTGTTTTTT.

The chain carries TRBV19 and TRBJ1-2; the match to TRBD1 covers 7 bases. Germline assignment: CDR1 LNHDA and CDR2 SQIVND (reference sequence). The CDR3 is made up of 15 amino acids. Trimming removed 4 bases from V and 7 bases from J; junction bases left unmatched: 12. CDR3 nucleotide sequence: TGTGCCAGTAGTACCTTACAGGGGAGAGAGGGTGGCTACACCTTC. Translating it yields CASSTLQGREGGYTF.

In this sample, this clonotype turned up many times. The genes are TRBV2 and TRBJ2-7, with TRBD2 matching over 7 bases. V lost 4 bases to trimming and J lost 2 bases; unmatched junction nucleotides: 5. CDR1 is SNHLY, CDR2 FYNNEI, per germline. The CDR3 is made up of 14 amino acids. The CDR3 DNA reads as TGTGCCAGCAGTGGCCAGCGGGGTGCCTACGAGCAGTACTTC. It is translated as CASSGQRGAYEQYF.

There are a few counts of this clonotype. V gene TRBV4-1 combines with J gene TRBJ2-5; TRBD1 might be the D (5 bases). Gene TRBJ2-7 matches the end of the DNA better, so the J call may be wrong. This CDR3 is built from 14 residues. The germline gives CDR1 MGHRA, CDR2 YSYEKL. The CDR3 nucleotides are TGCGCCAGCAGCCCACAGGACGTCTCCTACGAGCAGTACTTC. As protein: CASSPQDVSYEQYF.

This clonotype was found a few times. J is TRBJ2-7 and V is TRBV29-1; TRBD1 matches at 9 bases. V was pared by 4 bases and J by 1 base, with 5 bases of the junction left unmatched. The germline CDR1 and CDR2 sequences are SQVTM and ANQGSEA. This CDR3 has 14 residues. CDR3 sequence reads: CSVGRQGGSYEQYF. As DNA, the CDR3 is TGCAGCGTTGGGCGACAGGGGGGATCCTACGAGCAGTACTTC.

This chain joins TRBV29-1 and TRBJ2-1; D is perhaps TRBD2 (6 bases). With 5 bases removed from V and 3 bases from J, the gap between germline ends came to 11 bases. The CDR3 runs 13 residues. Germline lookup yields CDR1 SQVTM and CDR2 ANQGSEA. The DNA of the CDR3 is TGCAGCGTTCAGGGAGGAAGCTACAATGAGCAGTTCTTC. This codes for CSVQGGSYNEQFF.

This clonotype was observed a handful of times. The chain is built from TRBV2 and TRBJ2-6, with 7 bases that match TRBD1. The V gene's germline CDR1 is SNHLY and CDR2 FYNNEI. The J segment lost 4 bases and the V segment lost 9 bases, leaving 6 bases of the junction unmatched. The CDR3 contains 14 residues. This CDR3 reads CASVQGLGANVLTF. The CDR3 nucleotides are TGTGCCAGTGTACAGGGGTTGGGGGCCAACGTCCTGACTTTC.

This clonotype has only a few counts. This chain uses TRBV2 with TRBJ2-5; 12 bases are a match to TRBD2. The DNA end is more similar to TRBJ2-1, so the J call may be wrong. CDR1 and CDR2 from the germline V gene are SNHLY and FYNNEI. The CDR3 runs 15 residues. The CDR3 sequence: CASSELAGGWNEQFF. The CDR3, as DNA: TGTGCCAGCAGCGAACTAGCGGGAGGCTGGAATGAGCAGTTCTTC.

This clonotype has only a few counts. This chain connects TRBV6-1 to TRBJ2-1; TRBD1 matches at 7 bases. Germline V gene lookup returns CDR1 MNHNS and CDR2 SASEGT. V was pared by 3 bases and J by 1 base, with 3 bases of the junction left unmatched. The length of the CDR3 is 15 residues. The chain's CDR3 is CASSDLDRSYNEQFF. In nucleotides, the CDR3 is TGTGCCAGCAGTGACCTGGACAGGTCCTACAATGAGCAGTTCTTC.

The chain links TRBV5-1 to TRBJ2-3; D might be TRBD2 (6 bases). Trimming took off 5 bases at V and 6 bases at J, with 16 bases between the two ends. This CDR3 region has 14 residues. Germline lookup yields CDR1 SGHRS and CDR2 YFSETQ. CDR3 bases: TGCGCCAGCAGTCTAACGACTAGTAAGGATACGCAGTATTTT. It is translated as CASSLTTSKDTQYF.

This chain links TRBV9 with TRBJ2-4; 8 bases align to TRBD1. With V trimmed by 0 bases and J by 4 bases, 0 bases remained unmatched. Germline assignment: CDR1 SGDLS and CDR2 YYNGEE. This CDR3 spans 14 amino acids. Here the CDR3 reads CASSVGQGKNIQYF. In nucleotides, the CDR3 is TGTGCCAGCAGCGTAGGACAGGGGAAAAACATTCAGTACTTC.

The rearrangement joins TRBV28 to TRBJ1-4; possibly TRBD1 for D (5 bases). This CDR3 comprises 18 residues. Germline V gene sequence: CDR1 MDHEN, CDR2 SYDVKM. V shed 6 bases and J shed 0 bases, with 20 bases lying between them. The CDR3 loop reads CASSPAGQFVATNEKLFF. The CDR3 coding sequence is TGTGCCAGCAGCCCGGCGGGGCAGTTTGTCGCAACTAATGAAAAACTGTTTTTT.

This clonotype was counted between two and nine times. The gene calls are TRBV4-1 and TRBJ1-4, with TRBD1 matching 7 bases. The V gene end was trimmed by 4 bases and the J gene end by 8 bases; junction bases not matched to a gene: 10. CDR3 size: 15 residues. Germline-derived CDR1 and CDR2 are MGHRA and YSYEKL. DNA for the CDR3: TGCGCCAGCAGCCCGCGACAGGGCCGGGGCGAAAAACTGTTTTTT. Protein sequence: CASSPRQGRGEKLFF.

This clonotype was observed a handful of times. The chain uses TRBV6-6 and TRBJ2-1; 10 nucleotides match TRBD2. Looked up from germline, CDR1 is MNHNY and CDR2 is SVGAGI (reference sequence). V shed 6 bases, J shed 6 bases, and the junction held 2 bases outside the gene matches. This CDR3 has 13 amino acids. CDR3 region: CASRLAGINEQFF. CDR3 DNA sequence: TGTGCCAGCAGACTAGCGGGGATCAATGAGCAGTTCTTC.

This chain connects TRBV2 to TRBJ1-1, with TRBD1 identical over 8 bases. Germline CDR1 reads SNHLY; CDR2 reads FYNNEI. V was clipped by 6 bases and J by 3 bases; unmatched bases: 3. The CDR3 has 13 amino acids. Written as DNA, the CDR3 is TGTGCCAGCAGACGACAGGGGTACACTGAAGCTTTCTTT. This codes for CASRRQGYTEAFF.

The table lists this clonotype with a few counts. The J gene is TRBJ2-5, the V gene TRBV29-1; 9 positions agree with TRBD1. The end of the DNA aligns better with TRBJ2-7, so the J call may be wrong. Germline V CDR1 and CDR2: SQVTM, ANQGSEA. This CDR3 region has 15 residues. CDR3 DNA sequence: TGCAGCGTGGACAGGGGCCTCTCGATTTTGGGCGAGCAGTACTTC. It encodes CSVDRGLSILGEQYF.

This clonotype was seen just once. This chain uses TRBV25-1 with TRBJ2-3; no clear D gene. CDR3 length: 13 residues. Trimming shortened V by 3 bases and J by 2 bases, and 6 bases separated the two germline ends. Per the germline V gene, CDR1 is MGHDK and CDR2 is SYGVNS. The CDR3 region has the DNA TGTGCCAGCAGTGACCCAGTCACAGATACGCAGTATTTT. Translated, it gives CASSDPVTDTQYF.

The V and J genes are TRBV12-3 or TRBV12-4 and TRBJ2-5; 8 positions match TRBD2. The CDR3 is 16 residues long. Germline trimming cut 0 bases from V and 4 bases from J; bases unmatched to any gene: 7. The CDR3 DNA follows: TGTGCCAGCAGTTTAGCGACGGTAGCGGGAACAGAGACCCAGTACTTC. This sequence encodes CASSLATVAGTETQYF.

The chain uses TRBV5-1 and TRBJ2-2, with TRBD1 as a possible D gene (6 bases). Germline lookup yields CDR1 SGHRS and CDR2 YFSETQ. V was trimmed by 4 bases and J by 2 bases, leaving 12 bases between them. The CDR3 has 15 amino acids. CDR3 in amino acids: CASSRIQGNTGELFF. The CDR3 nucleotides are TGCGCCAGCAGCAGAATACAGGGAAACACCGGGGAGCTGTTTTTT.

A few counts support this clonotype. The chain couples TRBV14 to TRBJ1-6, with a possible D match to TRBD1 (6 bases). CDR3 size: 15 residues. V shed 4 bases and J shed 5 bases, with 12 bases lying between them. Germline CDR1 is SGHDN and CDR2 is FVKESK. The CDR3 nucleotides are TGTGCCAGCAGCCTGGGAGGGGGGAATAATTCACCCCTCCACTTT. Its protein product is CASSLGGGNNSPLHF.